One and the same sample provided the 3 T cell receptor beta chains below, sequenced in a study of cytotoxic CD8 clonotypes in ibrutinib-treated CLL. Sequenced by immunoSEQ multiplex PCR; TCRdb stores in-frame clones only, minus some. The sample has 140,000 to 150,000 clones; 76% are singletons. Sequenced material: PBMCs, taken after 24 months of ibrutinib treatment. The receptors were sampled from a human donor with chronic lymphocytic leukemia.

The chain couples TRBV15 to TRBJ1-4; D might be TRBD1 (6 bases). Germline CDR1 and CDR2: LNHNV and YYDKDF (reference sequence). V lost 0 bases and J 7 bases, leaving 18 bases between the germline ends. The CDR3 runs 17 residues. CDR3 nucleotide sequence: TGTGCCACCAGCAGAGATAGGGGGGGCTCTGGTTTTGAAAAACTGTTTTTT. Amino acids: CATSRDRGGSGFEKLFF.

The chain has TRBV4-1 and TRBJ1-6, with D perhaps matching TRBD1 (5 bases). CDR3 length equals 16 residues. V lost 0 bases and J lost 3, with 9 bases in between. CDR1 and CDR2 (germline): MGHRA, YSYEKL. The CDR3 DNA reads TGCGCCAGCAGCCAAGATGGGGCGGGCTATAATTCACCCCTCCACTTT. This encodes CASSQDGAGYNSPLHF.

The rearrangement joins TRBV6-6 to TRBJ2-2; D is perhaps TRBD2 (6 bases). The CDR3 consists of 15 residues. V was cut by 6 bases and J by 4 bases, with 15 bases left in between. Per the germline V gene, CDR1 is MNHNY and CDR2 is SVGAGI (reference sequence). The CDR3 DNA reads TGTGCCAGCAGGAGACCGGGACTGACCACCGGGGAGCTGTTTTTT. It is translated as CASRRPGLTTGELFF.